Here is one T cell receptor (beta chain) with its context. Its target antigen remains unknown. The record has no base qualities; no much larger clone is one base away. The data stem from a study of CD8+CD57+ T cells in acquired aplastic anemia (dated by TCRdb to 2016 to 2019). Regarding the complete study: Extracted DNA from sorted CD4+ and CD8+ cells averaged 3.2 ug, ranging from roughly 0.17 to 27.4 ug. Results the study describes overall, beyond this receptor: Patients and healthy controls showed no significant difference in CD8+ Simpson's diversity (P=0.060). Although 25 to 30 CD8+ CDR3 sequences were shared by patients and controls, these sequences appeared highly expressed in patients and within the immunodominant clones of patients.

Profiling of TCR beta VDJ combinations and CDR3 sequences used genomic DNA as the template. TCR repertoire sequencing was run on an Illumina HiSeq 2000. The authors processed their data as follows. TRBV/TRBJ rearrangement plots, CDR3 size and DJ length profiles, and Simpson's diversity index were used to evaluate the repertoires. The immunodominant clone was defined as the most abundant DNA sequence in deep sequencing data. CDR3 amino acid sequences were screened for sharing across subjects and were compared with published repertoires and the VDJdb database. The public reads were reanalyzed by TCRdb: fastp trimming at Q25, MiXCR alignment, in-frame beta chains only. Each record represents a unique CDR3 protein, reported with the most common genes and DNA among its rows. These V and J calls rely on TCRdb rather than the paper's analysis. Within this sample are 250,000 to 350,000 distinct CDR3 sequences, with roughly half of them counted one time only. The top ten clones comprise less than 10% of the sample.

Including the terminal cysteine and phenylalanine, the CDR3 comprises 12 residues. Only the CDR3 region is kept as DNA, spanning 36 bases read in frame from base 1. CDR1 and CDR2 are drawn from the germline V gene: SQVTM, ANQGSEA. In the study, sorted CD4+ and CD8+ blood T cells from patients with severe aplastic anemia and from healthy subjects underwent deep sequencing of TCR repertoires. Ficoll-Paque density gradient centrifugation was used to isolate peripheral blood mononuclear cells. Before DNA extraction, CD4+ and CD8+ T cells were sorted with FACS or magnetic beads. The sequenced material came from sorted CD4+, CD8+, or CD8+CD57+ T cells (not recorded which) from PBMCs. The source of this sequence is a human donor with severe aplastic anemia or a healthy control (not recorded which). This chain joins TRBV29-1 to TRBJ1-1; 7 central bases correspond to TRBD1. Read as DNA, the sequence is TGCAGGCGCCGACAGGGCGGCACTGAAGCTTTCTTT. This translates into CRRRQGGTEAFF.